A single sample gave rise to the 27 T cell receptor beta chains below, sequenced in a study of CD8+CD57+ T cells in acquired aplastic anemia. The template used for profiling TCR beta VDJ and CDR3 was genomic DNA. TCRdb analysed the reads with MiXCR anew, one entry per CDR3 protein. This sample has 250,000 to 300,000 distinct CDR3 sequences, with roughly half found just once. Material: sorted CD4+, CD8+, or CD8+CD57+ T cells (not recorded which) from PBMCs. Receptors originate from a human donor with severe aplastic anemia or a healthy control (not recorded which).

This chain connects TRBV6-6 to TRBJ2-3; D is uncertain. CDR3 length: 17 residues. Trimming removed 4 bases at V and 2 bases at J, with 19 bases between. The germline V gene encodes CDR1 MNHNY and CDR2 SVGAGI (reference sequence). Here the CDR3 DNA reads TGTGCCAGCAGTTGGGTCCGGAGTGCCGCTGTCACAGATACGCAGTATTTT. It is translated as CASSWVRSAAVTDTQYF.

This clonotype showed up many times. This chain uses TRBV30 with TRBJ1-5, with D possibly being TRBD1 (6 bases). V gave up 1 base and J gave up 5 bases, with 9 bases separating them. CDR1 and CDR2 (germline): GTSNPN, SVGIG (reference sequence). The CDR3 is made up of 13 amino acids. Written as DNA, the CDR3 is TGTGCCTGGAGTGCAGGGGCCTATCAGCCCCAGCATTTT. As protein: CAWSAGAYQPQHF. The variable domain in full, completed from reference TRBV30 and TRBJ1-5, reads SQTIHQWPATLVQPVGSPLSLECTVEGTSNPNLYWYRQAAGRGLQLLFYSVGIGQISSEVPQNLSASRPQDRQFILSSKKLLLSDSGFYLCAWSAGAYQPQHFGDGTRLSIL.

CDR3 protein: CASRAVAGGETQYF. In DNA, the CDR3 is TGTGCCAGCAGAGCAGTAGCGGGAGGGGAGACCCAGTACTTC. The V gene is TRBV9, the J gene TRBJ2-5; 11 bases align to TRBD2. CDR3 length: 14 residues. The junction had 5 bases not matched to a gene; V was cut back by 5 bases and J by 5 bases. The V gene's germline CDR1 is SGDLS and CDR2 YYNGEE.

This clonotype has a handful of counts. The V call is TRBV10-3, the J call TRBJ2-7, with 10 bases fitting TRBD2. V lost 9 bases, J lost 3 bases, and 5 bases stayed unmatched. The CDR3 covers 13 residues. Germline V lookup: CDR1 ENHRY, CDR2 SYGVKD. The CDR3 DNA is TGTGCCATGGGGACTAGCGACTACTACGAGCAGTACTTC. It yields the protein CAMGTSDYYEQYF.

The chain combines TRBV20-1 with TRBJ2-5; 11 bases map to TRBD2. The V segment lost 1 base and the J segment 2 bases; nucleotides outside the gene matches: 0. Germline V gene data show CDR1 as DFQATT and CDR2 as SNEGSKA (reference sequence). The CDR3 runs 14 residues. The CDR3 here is CSARASGGQETQYF. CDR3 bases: TGCAGTGCTAGAGCTAGCGGGGGGCAAGAGACCCAGTACTTC.

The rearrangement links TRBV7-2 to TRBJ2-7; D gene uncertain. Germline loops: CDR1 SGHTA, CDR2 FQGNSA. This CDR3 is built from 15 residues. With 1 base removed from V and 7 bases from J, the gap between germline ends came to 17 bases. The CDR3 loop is CASSLVSGFIGEQYF. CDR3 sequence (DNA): TGTGCCAGCAGCTTAGTGTCCGGATTCATCGGTGAGCAGTACTTC.

Here the CDR3 DNA reads TGCAGCGTTGTCCCTCAGGGGGTAAACTATGGCTACACCTTC. Translation gives CSVVPQGVNYGYTF. V and J are TRBV29-1 and TRBJ1-2, with TRBD1 matching over 7 bases. The V gene's germline CDR1 is SQVTM and CDR2 ANQGSEA. The CDR3 has 14 amino acids. The V gene end was trimmed by 4 bases and the J gene end by 2 bases; junction bases not matched to a gene: 7.

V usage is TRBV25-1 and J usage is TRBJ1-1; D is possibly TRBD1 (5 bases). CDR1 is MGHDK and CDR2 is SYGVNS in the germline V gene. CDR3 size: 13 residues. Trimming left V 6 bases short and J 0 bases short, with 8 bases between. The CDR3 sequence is CASRDTLNTEAFF. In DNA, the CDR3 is TGTGCCAGCAGGGACACTTTGAACACTGAAGCTTTCTTT.

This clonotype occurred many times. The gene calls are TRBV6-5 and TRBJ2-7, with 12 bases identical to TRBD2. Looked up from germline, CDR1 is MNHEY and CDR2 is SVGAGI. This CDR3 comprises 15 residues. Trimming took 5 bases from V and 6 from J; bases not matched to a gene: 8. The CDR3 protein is CASSKLAGGGSEQYF. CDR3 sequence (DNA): TGTGCCAGCAGTAAACTAGCGGGGGGCGGCTCCGAGCAGTACTTC.

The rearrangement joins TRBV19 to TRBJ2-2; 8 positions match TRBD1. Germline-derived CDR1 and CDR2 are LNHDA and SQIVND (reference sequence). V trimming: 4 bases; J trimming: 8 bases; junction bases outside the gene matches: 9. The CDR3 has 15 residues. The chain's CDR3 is CASSNPTGDRGELFF. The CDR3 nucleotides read TGTGCCAGTAGTAACCCGACAGGGGACAGGGGGGAGCTGTTTTTT.

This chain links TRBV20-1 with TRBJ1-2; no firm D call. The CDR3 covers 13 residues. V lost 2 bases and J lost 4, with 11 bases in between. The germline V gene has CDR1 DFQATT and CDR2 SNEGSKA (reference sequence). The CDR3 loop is CSARPTNFYGYTF. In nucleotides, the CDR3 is TGCAGTGCTAGACCGACCAATTTCTATGGCTACACCTTC.

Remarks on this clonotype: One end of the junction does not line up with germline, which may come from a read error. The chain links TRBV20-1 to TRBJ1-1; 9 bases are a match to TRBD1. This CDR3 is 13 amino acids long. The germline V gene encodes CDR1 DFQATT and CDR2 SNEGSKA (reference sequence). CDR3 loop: CSAWTGDVTQAFF. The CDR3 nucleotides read TGCAGTGCCTGGACAGGGGACGTCACTCAAGCTTTCTTT.

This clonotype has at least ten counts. In nucleotides, the CDR3 is TGCGCCAGCAGTCCTATAACAGATTATGAGCAGTACTTC. This encodes CASSPITDYEQYF. The V call is TRBV5-1, the J call TRBJ2-7; no firm D call. Trimming stripped 5 bases from V and 7 bases from J, with 16 bases between. Germline V gene lookup returns CDR1 SGHRS and CDR2 YFSETQ. The CDR3 is 13 residues long.

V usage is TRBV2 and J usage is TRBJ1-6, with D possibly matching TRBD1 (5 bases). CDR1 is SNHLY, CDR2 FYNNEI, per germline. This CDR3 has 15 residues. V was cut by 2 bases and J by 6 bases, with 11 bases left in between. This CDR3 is CASSELGGSNSPLHF. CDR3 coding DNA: TGTGCCAGCAGTGAACTGGGGGGGAGTAATTCACCCCTCCACTTT.

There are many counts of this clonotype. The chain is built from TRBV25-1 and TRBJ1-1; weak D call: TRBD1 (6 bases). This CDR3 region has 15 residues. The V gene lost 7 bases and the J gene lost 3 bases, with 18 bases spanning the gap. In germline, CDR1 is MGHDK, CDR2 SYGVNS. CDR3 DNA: TGTGCCAGCACCCTGGGGATAGGGGGTGACACTGAAGCTTTCTTT. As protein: CASTLGIGGDTEAFF. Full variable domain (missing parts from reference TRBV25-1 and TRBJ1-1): EADIYQTPRYLVIGTGKKITLECSQTMGHDKMYWYQQDPGMELHLIHYSYGVNSTEKGDLSSESTVSRIRTEHFPLTLESARPSHTSQYLCASTLGIGGDTEAFFGQGTRLTVV.

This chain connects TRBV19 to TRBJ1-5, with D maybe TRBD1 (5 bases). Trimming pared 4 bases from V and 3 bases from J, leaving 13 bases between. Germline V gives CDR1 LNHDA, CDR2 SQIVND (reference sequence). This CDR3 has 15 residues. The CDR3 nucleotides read TGTGCCAGTAGTACTCAAACAGGTATCAATCAGCCCCAGCATTTT. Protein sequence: CASSTQTGINQPQHF.

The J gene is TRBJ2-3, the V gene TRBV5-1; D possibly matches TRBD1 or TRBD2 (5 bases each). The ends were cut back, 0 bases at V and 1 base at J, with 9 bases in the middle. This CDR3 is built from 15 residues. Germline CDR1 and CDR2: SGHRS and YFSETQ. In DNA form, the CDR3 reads TGCGCCAGCAGCTTGGAGGGGACCCGCACAGATACGCAGTATTTT. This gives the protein CASSLEGTRTDTQYF.

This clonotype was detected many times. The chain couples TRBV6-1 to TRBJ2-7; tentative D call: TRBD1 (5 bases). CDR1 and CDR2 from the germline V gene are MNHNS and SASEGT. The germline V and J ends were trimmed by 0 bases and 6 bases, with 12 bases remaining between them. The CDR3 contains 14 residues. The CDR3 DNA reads TGTGCCAGCAGTGAAGCGCACAGGAGATCCGAGCAGTACTTC. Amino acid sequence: CASSEAHRRSEQYF.

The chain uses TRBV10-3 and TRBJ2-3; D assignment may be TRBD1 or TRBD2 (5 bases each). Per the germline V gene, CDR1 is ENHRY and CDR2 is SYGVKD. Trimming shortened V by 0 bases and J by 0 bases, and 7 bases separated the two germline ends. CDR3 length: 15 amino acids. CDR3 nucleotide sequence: TGTGCCATCAGTGAGTCGGGGGACAGCACAGATACGCAGTATTTT. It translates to CAISESGDSTDTQYF.

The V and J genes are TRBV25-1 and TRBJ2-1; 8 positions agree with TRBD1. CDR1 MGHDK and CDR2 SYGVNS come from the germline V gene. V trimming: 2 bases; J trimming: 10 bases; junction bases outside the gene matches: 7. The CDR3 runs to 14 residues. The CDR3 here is CASSEGAGGLEQFF. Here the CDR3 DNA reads TGTGCCAGCAGTGAAGGCGCAGGGGGCTTAGAGCAGTTCTTC.

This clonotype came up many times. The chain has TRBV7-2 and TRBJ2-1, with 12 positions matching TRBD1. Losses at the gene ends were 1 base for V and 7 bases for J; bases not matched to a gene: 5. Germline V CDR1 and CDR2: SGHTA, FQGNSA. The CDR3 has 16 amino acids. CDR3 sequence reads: CASSLEGQGAFNEQFF. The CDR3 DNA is TGTGCCAGCAGCTTAGAGGGACAGGGGGCGTTTAATGAGCAGTTCTTC.

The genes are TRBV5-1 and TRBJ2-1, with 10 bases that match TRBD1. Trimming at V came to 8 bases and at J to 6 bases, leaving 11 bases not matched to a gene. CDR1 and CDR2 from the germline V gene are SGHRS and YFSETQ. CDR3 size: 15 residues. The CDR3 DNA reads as TGCGCCAGTGGAGTGGGGACAGGGGTTGCCAATGAGCAGTTCTTC. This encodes CASGVGTGVANEQFF.

This CDR3 reads CSASSGQDVGYTF. CDR3 in DNA: TGCAGTGCTAGTTCGGGACAGGACGTAGGCTACACCTTC. The chain recombines TRBV20-1 with TRBJ1-2, with 8 bases fitting TRBD1. J was trimmed by 8 bases and V by 3 bases; bases with no gene match: 8. Per germline, CDR1 DFQATT and CDR2 SNEGSKA (reference sequence). There are 13 residues in the CDR3.

DNA for the CDR3: TGTGCCAGCAGTTTTTTAGAGGGCACTGAAGCTTTCTTT. Protein sequence: CASSFLEGTEAFF. The chain is built from TRBV12-3 or TRBV12-4 and TRBJ1-1; D gene ambiguous. This CDR3 region has 13 residues. The ends were cut back, 3 bases at V and 4 bases at J, with 9 bases in the middle.

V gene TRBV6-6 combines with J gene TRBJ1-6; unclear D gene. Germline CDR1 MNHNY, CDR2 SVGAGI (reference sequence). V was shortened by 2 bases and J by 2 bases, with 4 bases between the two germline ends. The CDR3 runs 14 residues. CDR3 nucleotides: TGTGCCAGCAGTTACAGGGCCTATAATTCACCCCTCCACTTT. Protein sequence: CASSYRAYNSPLHF.

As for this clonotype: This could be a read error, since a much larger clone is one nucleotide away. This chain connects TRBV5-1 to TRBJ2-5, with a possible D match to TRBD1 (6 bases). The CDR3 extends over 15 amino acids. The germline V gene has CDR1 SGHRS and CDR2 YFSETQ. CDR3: CASSSADSVQEAQYF. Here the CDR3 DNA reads TGCGCCAGCAGCTCCGCGGACAGTGTACAAGAGGCCCAGTACTTC.

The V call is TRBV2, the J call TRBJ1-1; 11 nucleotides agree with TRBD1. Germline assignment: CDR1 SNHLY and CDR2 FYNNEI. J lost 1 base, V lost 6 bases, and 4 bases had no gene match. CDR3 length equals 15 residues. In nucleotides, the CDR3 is TGTGCCAGCAGCGGACAGGGGGCCCGGAACACTGAAGCTTTCTTT. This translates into CASSGQGARNTEAFF.